This T cell receptor beta chain comes out of a study of T cell repertoires and HLA-DP antigens. Study in general: Donor ages ranged from 18-to-29 to 60-to-69; a couple of men, one woman. Study-wide points: Total CD4+ responders were stimulated by HeLa antigen-presenting cells.

Of note for this clone: Its antigen is not identified.

Amplification used primers for 54 TRBV and 13 TRBJ segments. Deep-resolution sequencing targeted about 200,000 T cell genomes in pre-culture CD4+ samples. Assay: immunoSEQ multiplex PCR; the TCRdb copy retains only in-frame clones and omits some. The sample yields approximately 110,000 clones, 80% to 95% seen once. V lost 0 bases and J lost 2, with 12 bases in between. Looked up from germline, CDR1 is SGDLS and CDR2 is YYNGEE. The CDR3 sequence is 15 residues long. The sample consisted of CD4+ T cells from PBMCs. This chain links TRBV9 with TRBJ2-7; a weak D match, TRBD2 (6 bases). The TCR originated in a woman between 18 and 29 years old in good health and CMV-seronegative. The CDR3 DNA reads TGTGCCAGCAGCGTAGACCCGGGAGCGACCTACGAGCAGTACTTC. This encodes CASSVDPGATYEQYF. Complete variable domain (other parts from reference TRBV9 and TRBJ2-7): DSGVTQTPKHLITATGQRVTLRCSPRSGDLSVYWYQQSLDQGLQFLIQYYNGEERAKGNILERFSAQQFPDLHSELNLSSLELGDSALYFCASSVDPGATYEQYFGPGTRLTVT.